This T cell receptor beta chain comes out of a study of blood T cells in healthy people across ages. This clonotype has just a few counts. Its antigen is undetermined. The CDR3 extends over 16 amino acids. The junction had 15 bases not matched to a gene; V was cut back by 0 bases and J by 11 bases. Germline CDR1 is LNHNV and CDR2 is YYDKDF (reference sequence). The use of a sample-barcoded 5' primer and a J-beta primer mix characterized a second PCR of roughly 6 to 11 cycles. TCRdb analysed the 5' RACE reads with MiXCR anew, one entry per CDR3 protein. The data hold about 1,500,000 distinct CDR3 sequences, with roughly 30% observed a single time. Whole-study findings and limits: It was not known whether donors were CMV positive (a possible confounder of expanded clonotype changes).

This sequence originates from a woman aged 25-40 years in good health. The specimen sequenced was blood. The chain employs TRBV15 and TRBJ2-5, with 7 bases that match TRBD1. The CDR3 DNA is TGTGCCACCAGCAGAGATGGGAGACAGGGCGGATGGGAGCAGTACTTC. This sequence encodes CATSRDGRQGGWEQYF.